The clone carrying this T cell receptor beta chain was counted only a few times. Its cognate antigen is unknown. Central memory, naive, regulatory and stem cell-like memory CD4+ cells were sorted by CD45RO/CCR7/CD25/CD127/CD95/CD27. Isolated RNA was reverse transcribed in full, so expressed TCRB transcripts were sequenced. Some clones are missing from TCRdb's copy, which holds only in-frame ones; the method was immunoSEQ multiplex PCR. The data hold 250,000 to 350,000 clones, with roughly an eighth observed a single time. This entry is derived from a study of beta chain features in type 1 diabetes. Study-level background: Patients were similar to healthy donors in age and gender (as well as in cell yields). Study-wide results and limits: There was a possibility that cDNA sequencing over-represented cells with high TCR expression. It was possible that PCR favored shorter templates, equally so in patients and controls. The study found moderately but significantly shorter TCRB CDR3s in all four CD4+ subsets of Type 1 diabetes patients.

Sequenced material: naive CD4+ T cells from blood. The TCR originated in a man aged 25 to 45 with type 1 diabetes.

The CDR3 region is CASSVGSPAYNEQFF. The CDR3 DNA sequence: TGTGCCAGCAGCGTAGGGAGCCCGGCCTACAATGAGCAGTTCTTC. This chain joins TRBV9 and TRBJ2-1, with unresolved D. The germline gives CDR1 SGDLS, CDR2 YYNGEE. The CDR3 contains 15 residues. V dropped 0 bases and J dropped 2 bases, with 9 bases sitting between them. Based on the CDR3 plus reference TRBV9 and TRBJ2-1, the full variable domain is DSGVTQTPKHLITATGQRVTLRCSPRSGDLSVYWYQQSLDQGLQFLIQYYNGEERAKGNILERFSAQQFPDLHSELNLSSLELGDSALYFCASSVGSPAYNEQFFGPGTRLTVL.